The clone carrying this T cell receptor beta chain came up once. The antigen remains unidentified. 60 Vbeta and 13 Jbeta primers were used in PCR. Data came from immunoSEQ multiplex PCR; TCRdb stores just in-frame clones and leaves some out. This sample has about 130,000 clones; 73% occur once, and the top ten carry less than 5%. These data come from a study of cytomegalovirus exposure and HLA in healthy donors. The study's findings and limits: The later analysis indicated that the majority of CMV-associated TCR beta chains appeared HLA-restricted.

Germline CDR1 reads GTSNPN; CDR2 reads SVGIG (reference sequence). J was trimmed by 5 bases and V by 4 bases; bases with no gene match: 11. This CDR3 contains 14 residues. The material sequenced was PBMCs. The TCR comes from a man aged 60 to 69 in good health and CMV-seropositive. This chain connects TRBV30 to TRBJ2-7, with 7 positions matching TRBD2. CDR3 residues: CAWTWGREGDEQYF. DNA for the CDR3: TGTGCCTGGACCTGGGGCAGGGAGGGAGACGAGCAGTACTTC. Full variable domain (outside the CDR3, taken from reference TRBV30 and TRBJ2-7): SQTIHQWPATLVQPVGSPLSLECTVEGTSNPNLYWYRQAAGRGLQLLFYSVGIGQISSEVPQNLSASRPQDRQFILSSKKLLLSDSGFYLCAWTWGREGDEQYFGPGTRLTVT.